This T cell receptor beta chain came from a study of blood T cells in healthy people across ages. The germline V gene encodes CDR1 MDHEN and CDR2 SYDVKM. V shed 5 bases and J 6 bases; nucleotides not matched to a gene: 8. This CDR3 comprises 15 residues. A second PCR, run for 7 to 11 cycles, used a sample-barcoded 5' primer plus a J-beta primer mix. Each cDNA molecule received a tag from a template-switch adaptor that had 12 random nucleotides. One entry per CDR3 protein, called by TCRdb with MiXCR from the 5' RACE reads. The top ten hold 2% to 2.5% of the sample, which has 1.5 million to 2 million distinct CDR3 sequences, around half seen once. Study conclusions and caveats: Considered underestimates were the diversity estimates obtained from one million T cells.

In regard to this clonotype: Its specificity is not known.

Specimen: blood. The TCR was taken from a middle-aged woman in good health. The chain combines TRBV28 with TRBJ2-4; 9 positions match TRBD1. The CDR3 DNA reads TGTGCCAGCAGTAAAAAGACAGGGGGTATAAACATTCAGTACTTC. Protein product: CASSKKTGGINIQYF.